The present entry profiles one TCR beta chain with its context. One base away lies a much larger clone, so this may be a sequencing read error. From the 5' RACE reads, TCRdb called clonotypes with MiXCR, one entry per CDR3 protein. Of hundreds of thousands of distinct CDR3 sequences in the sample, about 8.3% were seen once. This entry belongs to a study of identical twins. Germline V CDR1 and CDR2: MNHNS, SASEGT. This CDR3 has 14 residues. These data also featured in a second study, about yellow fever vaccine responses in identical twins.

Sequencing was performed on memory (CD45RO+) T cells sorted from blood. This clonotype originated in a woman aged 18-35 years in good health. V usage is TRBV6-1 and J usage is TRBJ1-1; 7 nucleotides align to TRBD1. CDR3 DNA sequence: TGTGCCAGCACCACCGGGACAGCGAACACTGGAGCTTTCTTT. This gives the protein CASTTGTANTGAFF.